This note documents a single T cell receptor (beta chain) sequence. This specimen comes from a study of blood T cell repertoires in COVID-19. In the study overall: Italy, Spain and the United States were the sources of the convalescent and acute COVID-19 samples.

J was trimmed by 5 bases and V by 6 bases; bases with no gene match: 6. This CDR3 spans 13 amino acids. The data were produced by immunoSEQ multiplex PCR, yet TCRdb's version contains in-frame clones alone and is incomplete. The data hold approximately 190,000 clones, with roughly nine tenths observed a single time. This chain links TRBV12-3 or TRBV12-4 with TRBJ2-5, with TRBD1 matching over 7 bases. This TCR was sampled from a man between 60 and 75 years old with active or convalescent COVID-19. The sequenced sample consisted of peripheral blood. The CDR3 DNA reads TGTGCCAGCAGGCACAGGGACAGTGAGACCCAGTACTTC. This gives the protein CASRHRDSETQYF.